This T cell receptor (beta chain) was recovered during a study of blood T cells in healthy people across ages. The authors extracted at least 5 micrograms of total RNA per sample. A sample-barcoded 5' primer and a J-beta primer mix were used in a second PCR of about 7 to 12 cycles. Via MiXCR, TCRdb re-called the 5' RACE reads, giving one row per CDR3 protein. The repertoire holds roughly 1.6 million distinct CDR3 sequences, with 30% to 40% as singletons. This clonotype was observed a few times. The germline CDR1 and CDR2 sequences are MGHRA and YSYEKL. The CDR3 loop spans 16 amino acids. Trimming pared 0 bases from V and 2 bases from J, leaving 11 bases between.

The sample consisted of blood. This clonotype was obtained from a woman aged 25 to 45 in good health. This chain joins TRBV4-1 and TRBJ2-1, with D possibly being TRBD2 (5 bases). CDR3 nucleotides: TGCGCCAGCAGCCAAGAGGTGGGAGTCCCCTACAATGAGCAGTTCTTC. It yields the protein CASSQEVGVPYNEQFF.